A selection of T cell receptor beta chains follows, all from one sample in a study of metastatic and nonmetastatic thyroid tumors. TCRdb reassembled clones from the PCR reads with MiXCR. The table has roughly 98,000 clones, under 15% seen once. Material: blood. These TCRs come from a female donor with papillary thyroid cancer or a benign thyroid nodule (not recorded which). Some clones in this sample may be carry-over from other donors' samples. Each CDR3 is given with its conserved first and last residue. The order of the fields is clone size, V gene, J gene, D gene, CDR3 DNA, CDR3 protein. The D gene is left open where the match is weak. Size is omitted from some rows. Given values are once, few, many or a class for expanded clones.

size: many; V: TRBV6-1; J: TRBJ1-5; D: NA; DNA: TGTGCCAGCAGCCCCGGGGGTGGTCAGCCCCAGCATTTT; CDR3: CASSPGGGQPQHF
size: NA; V: TRBV4-1; J: TRBJ2-5; D: NA; DNA: TGCGCCAGCAGCCAAGACCCGGGGACAAGCGGGGAGACCCAGTACTTC; CDR3: CASSQDPGTSGETQYF
size: NA; V: TRBV4-2; J: TRBJ1-4; D: NA; DNA: TGTGCCAGCAGCCAAGATTCATGGCGCCATCCAGAAGAAAAACTGTTTTTT; CDR3: CASSQDSWRHPEEKLFF
size: many; V: TRBV5-5; J: TRBJ1-5; D: NA; DNA: TGTGCCAGCAGCTTTGGAACAGGGTACCATCAGCCCCAGCATTTT; CDR3: CASSFGTGYHQPQHF
size: many; V: TRBV4-2; J: TRBJ1-4; D: NA; DNA: TGTGCCAGCAGCCACGAAGCGGGACCCACTGGAGAAAAACTGTTTTTT; CDR3: CASSHEAGPTGEKLFF
size: NA; V: TRBV5-1; J: TRBJ1-1; D: NA; DNA: TGCGCCAGCAGCGTTCCTCAGGGGACGAACACTGAAGCTTTCTTT; CDR3: CASSVPQGTNTEAFF
size: few; V: TRBV6-1; J: TRBJ1-2; D: NA; DNA: TGTTCCAGCAGTGAAAGGGGGAGAGGGCAACGGGGCTACACCTTC; CDR3: CSSSERGRGQRGYTF
size: few; V: TRBV6-2/TRBV6-3; J: TRBJ1-6; D: NA; DNA: TGTGCCAGCAGTTACGGGGGATATAATTCACCCCTCCACTTT; CDR3: CASSYGGYNSPLHF
size: NA; V: TRBV6-2/TRBV6-3; J: TRBJ1-4; D: NA; DNA: TGTGCCAGCAGTTACTCGAGCGGAGTACTGCTTGAAAAACTCTTTTTT; CDR3: CASSYSSGVLLEKLFF
size: NA; V: TRBV3-1; J: TRBJ1-2; D: NA; DNA: TGTGCCAGCAGCCAAGAACAGGTTCGATCTGGTGGCTACACCTTC; CDR3: CASSQEQVRSGGYTF
size: many; V: TRBV20-1; J: TRBJ2-7; D: TRBD1; DNA: TGCAGTCCCGGGACAGGGCCCTCGAACGAGCAGTACTTC; CDR3: CSPGTGPSNEQYF
size: many; V: TRBV2; J: TRBJ2-7; D: TRBD2; DNA: TGTGCCAGCACCTCTAGCGGGGGGGATTACGAGCAGTACTTC; CDR3: CASTSSGGDYEQYF
size: NA; V: TRBV20-1; J: TRBJ2-7; D: NA; DNA: TGCAGGTCCGAGCGAGGGTACGAGCAGTACTTC; CDR3: CRSERGYEQYF
size: many; V: TRBV7-9; J: TRBJ1-2; D: NA; DNA: TGTGCCAGCAGCAAGGGAGGGTCGATCTATGGCTACACCTTC; CDR3: CASSKGGSIYGYTF
size: many; V: TRBV7-2; J: TRBJ2-1; D: TRBD2; DNA: TGTGCCAGCAGCCTTAGCGGGGGGCCGTCCAATGAGCAGTTCTTC; CDR3: CASSLSGGPSNEQFF
size: many; V: TRBV6-1; J: TRBJ2-3; D: TRBD1; DNA: TGTGCCAGCAGTTCGGCCAGGGGGCACGGAGATACGCAGTATTTT; CDR3: CASSSARGHGDTQYF
size: few; V: TRBV6-2/TRBV6-3; J: TRBJ2-7; D: NA; DNA: TGTGCCAGCAGTTACTCTATTGGTTTTCAGGGGCCCTACGAGCAGTACTTC; CDR3: CASSYSIGFQGPYEQYF
size: many; V: TRBV12-3/TRBV12-4; J: TRBJ2-2; D: NA; DNA: TGTGCCAGCAGTTTAGGACAAGGGGTGAACACCGGGGAGCTGTTTTTT; CDR3: CASSLGQGVNTGELFF
size: many; V: TRBV10-3; J: TRBJ1-6; D: NA; DNA: TGTGCCATCAGCCCCTGGGGGGAGAGTAATTCACCCCTCCACTTT; CDR3: CAISPWGESNSPLHF
size: many; V: TRBV6-1; J: TRBJ1-5; D: NA; DNA: TGTGCCAGCAGTTTGGGAACCAATCAGCCCCAGCATTTT; CDR3: CASSLGTNQPQHF
size: many; V: TRBV29-1; J: TRBJ2-1; D: NA; DNA: TGCAGCGTTGAAGGGCCGGAGTACGGGTACAATGAGCAGTTCTTC; CDR3: CSVEGPEYGYNEQFF
size: NA; V: TRBV19; J: TRBJ2-2; D: NA; DNA: TGTGCCAGCAGTTACATCGTGCTACTTACCGGGGAGCTGTTTTTT; CDR3: CASSYIVLLTGELFF
size: many; V: TRBV6-4; J: TRBJ2-1; D: NA; DNA: TGTGCCAGCAGCTTCGGGGCGGGACCCTACAATGAGCAGTTCTTC; CDR3: CASSFGAGPYNEQFF
size: NA; V: TRBV6-1; J: TRBJ2-7; D: NA; DNA: TGTGCCAGCATCTTGTCCCGGGACGCAATATACGAGCAGTACTTC; CDR3: CASILSRDAIYEQYF
size: NA; V: TRBV5-6; J: TRBJ2-6; D: NA; DNA: TGTGCCAGAAGCTCTGACACCTCTGGGGCCAACGTCCTGACTTTC; CDR3: CARSSDTSGANVLTF
size: NA; V: TRBV30; J: TRBJ2-7; D: NA; DNA: TGTGCCTGGAGCATGTGGCAGAACGAGCAGTACTTC; CDR3: CAWSMWQNEQYF
size: many; V: TRBV29-1; J: TRBJ2-1; D: TRBD2; DNA: TGCAGCGTTTTAGCGGGGGGGTCCTACAATGAGCAGTTCTTC; CDR3: CSVLAGGSYNEQFF
size: NA; V: TRBV12-3/TRBV12-4; J: TRBJ1-4; D: NA; DNA: TGTGCCAGCAGTTTCGGGGAGTGGGATGAAAAACTGTTTTTT; CDR3: CASSFGEWDEKLFF
size: many; V: TRBV7-6; J: TRBJ2-1; D: NA; DNA: TGTGCCAGCAGCTACGTTGCAAGTTCTGAGCAGTTCTTC; CDR3: CASSYVASSEQFF
size: many; V: TRBV28; J: TRBJ2-4; D: NA; DNA: TGTGCCAGCAGTTTAATGTCACTAGCCAAAAACATTCAGTACTTC; CDR3: CASSLMSLAKNIQYF
size: many; V: TRBV2; J: TRBJ1-2; D: NA; DNA: TGTGCCAGCAGTGAGATCTACTATGGCTACACCTTC; CDR3: CASSEIYYGYTF
size: NA; V: TRBV6-9; J: TRBJ2-7; D: NA; DNA: TGCGCCAGCAGTGAGTCTAGGTCGGCCGGCGTGGACGAGCAGTACTTC; CDR3: CASSESRSAGVDEQYF
size: many; V: TRBV19; J: TRBJ2-7; D: NA; DNA: TGTGCCAGTAGTATAGCCCAGGATTACGAGCAGTACTTC; CDR3: CASSIAQDYEQYF
size: many; V: TRBV5-1; J: TRBJ1-1; D: TRBD1; DNA: TGCGCCAGCAGCCAGACTCGACAGGGGCTCACTGAAGCTTTCTTT; CDR3: CASSQTRQGLTEAFF
size: many; V: TRBV7-2; J: TRBJ1-2; D: NA; DNA: TGTGCCAGCAGCACTAGCGGCGACTATGGCTACACCTTC; CDR3: CASSTSGDYGYTF
size: many; V: TRBV27; J: TRBJ2-5; D: NA; DNA: TGTGCCAGCAGTCCCCTGTCCCGCCTAGGTCAAGAGACCCAGTACTTC; CDR3: CASSPLSRLGQETQYF
size: many; V: TRBV6-2/TRBV6-3; J: TRBJ2-2; D: NA; DNA: TGTGCCAGCAGACGCACGGGGGGCCAGAACACCGGGGAGCTGTTTTTT; CDR3: CASRRTGGQNTGELFF